The source of this TCR beta chain is a study of T cell changes during pregnancy in multiple sclerosis. Produced via immunoSEQ multiplex PCR; TCRdb's table is partial and in-frame only. The data contain 40,000 to 45,000 clones, 85% to 90% of them singletons. This clone was recorded a few times. This CDR3 has 14 residues. V lost 5 bases, J lost 3 bases, and 10 bases lay in between. Germline V gives CDR1 LNHDA, CDR2 SQIVND (reference sequence). J is TRBJ2-2 and V is TRBV19; weak D call: TRBD2 (6 bases). Sequences were derived from CD4+ T cells from peripheral blood mononuclear cells, sampled in the first trimester of pregnancy. The origin of this receptor is a female donor with multiple sclerosis, enrolled in a pregnancy study. The CDR3 protein is CASSRGSDTGELFF. CDR3 coding DNA: TGTGCCAGTAGTCGGGGGAGTGACACCGGGGAGCTGTTTTTT.